The 18 T cell receptor beta chains reported below all come from one sample, sequenced in a study of monozygotic twins with inflammatory bowel disease. One entry per CDR3 protein, without DNA, is what TCRdb gives after re-calling the 5' RACE reads. The table lists some 190,000 distinct CDR3 sequences. Sequences were obtained from blood. The origin of the receptors is a human donor with ulcerative colitis or Crohn's disease, or a healthy co-twin of an affected twin (not recorded which).

This chain uses TRBV2 with TRBJ2-7; the D call from TCRdb, TRBD1, cannot be confirmed without DNA. CDR3 length: 13 amino acids. CDR1 and CDR2 (germline): SNHLY, FYNNEI. The CDR3 loop reads CASSDPGSYEQYF.

The chain is built from TRBV6-4 and TRBJ2-1. Germline V gene sequence: CDR1 MRHNA, CDR2 SNTAGT. CDR3 length: 16 amino acids. CDR3: CASSDTGLSSYNEQFF.

The V gene is TRBV20-1, the J gene TRBJ2-5; TCRdb selects TRBD2, and the lack of DNA leaves this call unchecked. From germline, CDR1 is DFQATT and CDR2 SNEGSKA (reference sequence). This CDR3 region has 16 residues. This CDR3 reads CSARDVTVPGRETQYF.

The V call is TRBV2, the J call TRBJ2-7. Germline CDR1 and CDR2: SNHLY and FYNNEI. The CDR3 covers 12 residues. The CDR3 spells CASSDETKEQYF.

The V call is TRBV3-1, the J call TRBJ2-5; TCRdb calls TRBD1, which cannot be checked without DNA. Germline CDR1 and CDR2: LGHDT and YNNKEL (reference sequence). The CDR3 length is 16 residues. The CDR3 loop is CASSQRGRGYQETQYF.

This rearrangement joins TRBV7-8 to TRBJ2-1; TCRdb lists TRBD2, though no DNA is available to test this call. Per the germline V gene, CDR1 is SGHVS and CDR2 is FQNEAQ. The CDR3 sequence is 16 residues long. CDR3 residues: CASTPSGGTERNEQFF.

The chain links TRBV6-1 to TRBJ2-3; checking the TCRdb D call of TRBD1 is not possible without DNA. Looked up from germline, CDR1 is MNHNS and CDR2 is SASEGT. CDR3 length equals 16 residues. The CDR3 loop reads CASSDPLGTTRDTQYF.

The V call is TRBV7-9, the J call TRBJ2-1; no DNA is available, so the TRBD2 call from TCRdb remains unchecked. Germline V gene lookup returns CDR1 SEHNR and CDR2 FQNEAQ (reference sequence). This CDR3 is 15 amino acids long. The CDR3 region is CASSSISGGDNEQFF.

This chain connects TRBV4-1 to TRBJ1-2; TCRdb proposes TRBD1, but this gene call is untestable without DNA. The germline V gene encodes CDR1 MGHRA and CDR2 YSYEKL. The length of the CDR3 is 14 residues. CDR3 in amino acids: CASSQDPGAGGYTF.

The chain is built from TRBV12-3 or TRBV12-4 and TRBJ2-7; TCRdb designates TRBD1, a call that cannot be tested without DNA. CDR3 length: 12 residues. CDR3 residues: CASTVGVGEQYF.

The J gene is TRBJ1-1, the V gene TRBV4-1; TCRdb indicates TRBD1, and absent DNA this call remains unverified. CDR1 is MGHRA, CDR2 YSYEKL, per germline. The CDR3 spans 16 residues. CDR3 sequence: CASSPGGQGANTEAFF.

The chain links TRBV27 to TRBJ1-4. CDR3 length: 15 amino acids. Germline CDR1 is MNHEY and CDR2 is SMNVEV (reference sequence). CDR3 in amino acids: CASSLFRGANEKLFF. The whole variable domain, filled in from reference TRBV27 and TRBJ1-4, reads EAQVTQNPRYLITVTGKKLTVTCSQNMNHEYMSWYRQDPGLGLRQIYYSMNVEVTDKGDVPEGYKVSRKEKRNFPLILESPSPNQTSLYFCASSLFRGANEKLFFGSGTQLSVL.

This chain links TRBV24-1 with TRBJ2-7; TCRdb's D gene call, TRBD1, goes unchecked for lack of DNA. The CDR3 length is 14 residues. Per germline, CDR1 KGHDR and CDR2 SFDVKD. This CDR3 is CATSDRDGEGEQYF.

The chain's CDR3 is CASSSQEYQETQYF. The chain is built from TRBV7-8 and TRBJ2-5; the D call of TRBD1 rests on TCRdb alone, since no DNA is present to check it. CDR1 is SGHVS, CDR2 FQNEAQ, per germline. This CDR3 has 14 residues.

This sequence joins TRBV7-9 and TRBJ2-1; without DNA, the TCRdb call of TRBD1 cannot be checked. The CDR3 consists of 12 residues. CDR1 and CDR2 (germline): SEHNR, FQNEAQ (reference sequence). The CDR3 is CASSIWGFEQFF. Supplemented by reference TRBV7-9 and TRBJ2-1, the full variable domain reads DTGVSQNPRHKITKRGQNVTFRCDPISEHNRLYWYRQTLGQGPEFLTYFQNEAQLEKSRLLSDRFSAERPKGSFSTLEIQRTEQGDSAMYLCASSIWGFEQFFGPGTRLTVL.

The chain carries TRBV18 and TRBJ2-5. Germline CDR1 and CDR2: KGHSH and LQKENI. The CDR3 spans 13 residues. The CDR3 loop is CASSPPVTETQYF.

The chain employs TRBV5-1 and TRBJ2-6; absent DNA, TCRdb's TRBD1 call cannot be checked. The germline V gene has CDR1 SGHRS and CDR2 YFSETQ. The CDR3 is 17 residues long. CDR3 in amino acids: CASSLGVAGAGANVLTF.

The chain recombines TRBV5-1 with TRBJ2-3; lacking DNA, the TRBD1 call made by TCRdb goes unchecked. This CDR3 comprises 14 residues. CDR1 SGHRS and CDR2 YFSETQ come from the germline V gene. The CDR3 is CASSLAGAGDTQYF. Full variable domain (rest looked up from reference TRBV5-1 and TRBJ2-3): KAGVTQTPRYLIKTRGQQVTLSCSPISGHRSVSWYQQTPGQGLQFLFEYFSETQRNKGNFPGRFSGRQFSNSRSEMNVSTLELGDSALYLCASSLAGAGDTQYFGPGTRLTVL.